The 16 T cell receptor beta chains listed next were all sequenced from one sample in a study of shared clonotypes between healthy human individuals. The data were produced by immunoSEQ multiplex PCR, yet TCRdb's version contains in-frame clones alone and is incomplete. Altogether nearly 750,000 clones are present, roughly 72% being singletons, with the ten largest covering less than 2%. Source material: memory CD4+ T cells sorted from blood. Subset meaning: CD45RA-negative fraction. These receptors originate from a woman in her twenties or thirties in good health.

This clone was seen a single time. The V call is TRBV6-6, the J call TRBJ2-1; 8 bases map to TRBD2. V was clipped by 6 bases and J by 2 bases; unmatched bases: 6. CDR1 and CDR2 (germline): MNHNY, SVGAGI (reference sequence). The CDR3 length is 15 residues. Here the CDR3 DNA reads TGTGCCAGCAGCACCACTAGCGGAGCCTACAATGAGCAGTTCTTC. It encodes CASSTTSGAYNEQFF.

The gene calls are TRBV7-2 and TRBJ2-2, with D tentatively TRBD1 (5 bases). V lost 3 bases and J lost 6, with 11 bases in between. This CDR3 contains 14 residues. The V gene's germline CDR1 is SGHTA and CDR2 FQGNSA. CDR3 in amino acids: CASSLDKVAGELFF. The CDR3 bases are TGTGCCAGCAGCTTGGACAAGGTCGCCGGGGAGCTGTTTTTT.

The J gene is TRBJ2-7, the V gene TRBV28, with D possibly being TRBD2 (5 bases). Per germline, CDR1 MDHEN and CDR2 SYDVKM. The ends were cut back, 7 bases at V and 2 bases at J, with 12 bases in the middle. The CDR3 spans 13 residues. DNA of the CDR3: TGTGCCAGCAAGAAGGCGGGCCCCTACGAGCAGTACTTC. This sequence encodes CASKKAGPYEQYF.

The chain links TRBV5-4 to TRBJ2-1; 8 bases agree with TRBD2. The V gene end was trimmed by 5 bases and the J gene end by 6 bases; junction bases not matched to a gene: 10. The CDR3 is 15 amino acids. CDR1 is SGHNT and CDR2 is YYREEE in the germline V gene (reference sequence). The CDR3 region has the DNA TGTGCCAGCAGGGGCTTCGGGACTAGATCCAATGAGCAGTTCTTC. Translating gives CASRGFGTRSNEQFF.

The chain couples TRBV28 to TRBJ1-1, with 7 positions matching TRBD1. The V segment lost 7 bases and the J segment 6 bases; nucleotides outside the gene matches: 11. The CDR3 runs to 14 residues. Germline assignment: CDR1 MDHEN and CDR2 SYDVKM. Written as DNA, the CDR3 is TGTGCCAGCAAGAGACAGGGACAGAGTCCTGAAGCTTTCTTT. Protein: CASKRQGQSPEAFF.

V gene TRBV10-3 combines with J gene TRBJ2-2; TRBD1 is a possible D gene (6 bases). Looked up from germline, CDR1 is ENHRY and CDR2 is SYGVKD. With 10 bases removed from V and 7 bases from J, the gap between germline ends came to 16 bases. This CDR3 is 13 amino acids long. The CDR3 nucleotides read TGTGCCACTGGGCAGGGGCAGGACGGGGAGCTGTTTTTT. Encoded protein: CATGQGQDGELFF.

The chain employs TRBV29-1 and TRBJ2-1; 8 nucleotides match TRBD2. Germline V gene sequence: CDR1 SQVTM, CDR2 ANQGSEA. Unmatched junction bases numbered 3, after V lost 3 bases and J lost 8 bases. This CDR3 region has 12 residues. This CDR3 reads CSVDSGSDEQFF. The CDR3 nucleotides are TGCAGCGTTGACAGCGGGAGCGATGAGCAGTTCTTC.

This sequence joins TRBV28 and TRBJ1-3, with D possibly matching TRBD1 (6 bases). Germline CDR1 MDHEN, CDR2 SYDVKM. With 10 bases removed from V and 7 bases from J, the gap between germline ends came to 17 bases. The CDR3 has 13 amino acids. The chain's CDR3 is CATTTGLGNTIYF. In DNA, the CDR3 is TGTGCCACCACGACAGGTTTGGGGAACACCATATATTTT.

This chain connects TRBV5-4 to TRBJ2-7; TRBD2 agrees at 10 bases. V lost 4 bases, J lost 2 bases, and 9 bases stayed unmatched. Germline V gene lookup returns CDR1 SGHNT and CDR2 YYREEE (reference sequence). The CDR3 spans 16 residues. CDR3 sequence: CASSGRAGGVTYEQYF. CDR3 DNA: TGTGCCAGCAGCGGGAGAGCGGGAGGGGTGACCTACGAGCAGTACTTC.

The chain links TRBV4-1 to TRBJ1-1; D perhaps matches TRBD1 (6 bases). This CDR3 has 17 residues. V was cut by 1 base and J by 4 bases, with 19 bases left in between. Germline lookup yields CDR1 MGHRA and CDR2 YSYEKL. CDR3 nucleotides: TGCGCCAGCAGCCAAGTGAGGGGGGGTGACTATGCCACTGAAGCTTTCTTT. Translation: CASSQVRGGDYATEAFF.

The chain is built from TRBV10-3 and TRBJ2-5; 13 bases align to TRBD2. Germline lookup yields CDR1 ENHRY and CDR2 SYGVKD. CDR3 size: 15 residues. The V and J ends lost 7 bases and 2 bases, in that order; junction bases with no gene match: 4. CDR3 region: CAIKGTSGIQETQYF. As DNA, the CDR3 is TGTGCCATCAAGGGGACTAGCGGGATACAAGAGACCCAGTACTTC.

This chain uses TRBV7-9 with TRBJ1-1, with 8 nucleotides matching TRBD1. The CDR3 sequence is 15 residues long. Germline V gene sequence: CDR1 SEHNR, CDR2 FQNEAQ (reference sequence). Trimming removed 5 bases from V and 6 bases from J; junction bases left unmatched: 11. The chain's CDR3 is CASSRNEQGVSEAFF. CDR3 nucleotide sequence: TGTGCCAGCAGCCGCAATGAACAGGGGGTCTCTGAAGCTTTCTTT.

This clone was seen just once. The chain links TRBV2 to TRBJ2-2, with D hard to call. This CDR3 comprises 13 residues. Between the trimmed V and J ends, which lost 6 bases and 5 bases, there was a span of 10 bases. Per germline, CDR1 SNHLY and CDR2 FYNNEI. The CDR3 reads CASRARSTGELFF. CDR3 nucleotide sequence: TGTGCCAGCAGAGCCAGGTCGACCGGGGAGCTGTTTTTT. The full variable domain, with the rest looked up from reference TRBV2 and TRBJ2-2, is EPEVTQTPSHQVTQMGQEVILRCVPISNHLYFYWYRQILGQKVEFLVSFYNNEISEKSEIFDDQFSVERPDGSNFTLKIRSTKLEDSAMYFCASRARSTGELFFGEGSRLTVL.

The chain uses TRBV5-4 and TRBJ1-2, with TRBD1 matching 11 bases. Germline CDR1 SGHNT, CDR2 YYREEE (reference sequence). V lost 2 bases to trimming and J lost 7 bases; unmatched junction nucleotides: 4. CDR3 length: 14 amino acids. The CDR3, as DNA: TGTGCCAGCAGCTTCGGGACAGGGGGGTTTGGCTACACCTTC. It encodes CASSFGTGGFGYTF.

This sequence joins TRBV5-1 and TRBJ2-5; a possible D gene is TRBD1 (6 bases). Trimming removed 5 bases at V and 2 bases at J, with 10 bases between. Per germline, CDR1 SGHRS and CDR2 YFSETQ. CDR3 length: 13 amino acids. CDR3 nucleotide sequence: TGCGCCAGCAGATACGGACAGCAAGAGACCCAGTACTTC. Its translation is CASRYGQQETQYF.

The rearrangement uses TRBV28 and TRBJ2-5; D remains unclear. V lost 3 bases to trimming and J lost 4 bases, with 9 bases between them. This CDR3 region has 13 residues. Germline values: CDR1 MDHEN, CDR2 SYDVKM. The DNA for the CDR3 is TGTGCCAGCAGTTTGGGTTCTCCAGAGACCCAGTACTTC. Translated: CASSLGSPETQYF.